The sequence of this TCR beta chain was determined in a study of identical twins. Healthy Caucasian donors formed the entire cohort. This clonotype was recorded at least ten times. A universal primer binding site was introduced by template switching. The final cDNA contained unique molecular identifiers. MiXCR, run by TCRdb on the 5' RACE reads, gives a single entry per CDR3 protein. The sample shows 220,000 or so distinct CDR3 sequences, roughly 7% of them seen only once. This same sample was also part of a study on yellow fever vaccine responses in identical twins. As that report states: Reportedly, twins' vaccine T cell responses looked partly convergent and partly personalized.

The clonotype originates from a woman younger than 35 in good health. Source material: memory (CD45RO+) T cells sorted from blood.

CDR3 sequence reads: CSARDLRQPQHF. Here the CDR3 DNA reads TGCAGTGCTAGAGATCTAAGACAGCCCCAGCATTTT. The chain uses TRBV20-1 and TRBJ1-5; D is unclear. Trimming pared 0 bases from V and 7 bases from J, leaving 7 bases between. This CDR3 has 12 amino acids. The germline V gene has CDR1 DFQATT and CDR2 SNEGSKA (reference sequence).